A selection of T cell receptor beta chains follows, all from one sample in a study of cytomegalovirus exposure and HLA in healthy donors. Repertoires were generated with immunoSEQ multiplex PCR, while TCRdb's copy carries only in-frame clones and drops some. Here the sample spans about 70,000 clones, approximately 92% being singletons. The sequencing sample was made of PBMCs. These receptors came from a woman aged 25 to 45 in good health and CMV-seropositive. Both conserved end residues are trimmed from each CDR3.

V gene: TRBV11-3
J gene: TRBJ2-3
CDR3 protein: ASSPLSGSPTDTQY

V gene: TRBV19
J gene: TRBJ2-7
CDR3 protein: ASSIRQGSNEQY

V gene: TRBV9
J gene: TRBJ2-1
CDR3 protein: ASSVGRSLLF

V gene: TRBV19
J gene: TRBJ1-6
CDR3 protein: ASSGSSGGSPLH

V gene: TRBV19
J gene: TRBJ1-5
CDR3 protein: ASSIEEGPQH

V gene: TRBV18
J gene: TRBJ1-2
CDR3 protein: ASSPGQGHYGYT

V gene: TRBV2
J gene: TRBJ2-1
CDR3 protein: ASSATGTSYNEQF

V gene: TRBV18
J gene: TRBJ1-5
CDR3 protein: ASSPDRDQPQH

V gene: TRBV28
J gene: TRBJ2-7
CDR3 protein: ASSPTSGISYEQY

V gene: TRBV10-2
J gene: TRBJ2-2
CDR3 protein: ASRLAGGANTGELF

V gene: TRBV19
J gene: TRBJ2-3
CDR3 protein: ASSTSGPTDTQY

V gene: TRBV29-1
J gene: TRBJ2-7
CDR3 protein: SVAVGQGAYEQY

V gene: TRBV5-6
J gene: NA
CDR3 protein: ASSPGQTYEQY

V gene: TRBV15
J gene: TRBJ1-1
CDR3 protein: ATSRDLGQGTEAF

V gene: TRBV4-2
J gene: TRBJ2-3
CDR3 protein: ASSQDPGLTTDTQY

V gene: TRBV7-8
J gene: TRBJ1-2
CDR3 protein: ASSLVSDYGYT

V gene: TRBV10-1
J gene: TRBJ1-1
CDR3 protein: ASSDQGVYTTEAF

V gene: TRBV2
J gene: NA
CDR3 protein: ASSGLANYEQY

V gene: TRBV7-2
J gene: TRBJ2-1
CDR3 protein: ASSPVTQSSYNEQF

V gene: TRBV11-2
J gene: TRBJ1-1
CDR3 protein: ASSSQGHPNTEAF

V gene: TRBV19
J gene: TRBJ2-5
CDR3 protein: ASSRSGTGGLETQY